This record covers a single TCR beta chain. Its antigen is not identified. TCRdb called the reads again in MiXCR, with one record for every CDR3 protein. The sample has some 390,000 distinct CDR3 sequences; 15% to 20% are singletons. The sample belongs to a study of T cell repertoires in cytomegalovirus infection. Study information: Public TCR beta signatures provided an indication of both CMV infection and a matching HLA type. Whole-study findings and limits: HLA-C-restricted CMV-specific TCR beta clonotypes prevailed in the ex vivo response. CMV carriers having the relevant HLA were flagged by cumulative public TCR beta family frequency.

This CDR3 is 13 amino acids long. Per germline, CDR1 SGHRS and CDR2 YFSETQ. Trimming took off 4 bases at V and 5 bases at J, with 12 bases between the two ends. The specimen was PBMCs. This chain connects TRBV5-1 to TRBJ2-5; D is perhaps TRBD1 (6 bases). The TCR sequence derives from a human donor in good health (CMV status not recorded). Some clones in this sample may be carry-over from other donors' samples. The CDR3 region is CASSPGASETQYF. In DNA form, the CDR3 reads TGCGCCAGCAGCCCAGGGGCATCGGAGACCCAGTACTTC.